A selection of T cell receptor beta chains follows, all from one sample in a study of human T cells and chemical hapten exposure. TCRdb recomputed calls from the RACE reads with MiXCR, one row per CDR3 protein. This sample has some 84,000 distinct CDR3 sequences, with over 6.5% found just once. The sample here was whole blood, taken in connection with sensitization to the hapten diphenylcyclopropenone (DPC). These receptors were obtained from a man aged 40-49 years with alopecia areata. Some clones in this sample may be carry-over from other donors' samples. Each CDR3 is given with its conserved first and last residue. Each record gives: J gene, V gene, D gene, clone size, CDR3 protein, CDR3 DNA. The D gene is left open where the match is weak. Clone size is given for some rows only: seen once, a few or many times, or a class if the clone is expanded.

J gene: TRBJ2-5; V gene: TRBV6-6; D gene: NA; clone size: few; CDR3 protein: CASRGAQETQYF; CDR3 DNA: TGTGCCAGCAGGGGGGCCCAAGAGACCCAGTACTTC
J gene: TRBJ2-2; V gene: TRBV7-2; D gene: TRBD2; clone size: NA; CDR3 protein: CAIPGGSLTGEMFF; CDR3 DNA: TGTGCCATCCCGGGGGGTAGCTTGACCGGGGAGATGTTTTTT
J gene: TRBJ2-1; V gene: TRBV7-4; D gene: NA; clone size: few; CDR3 protein: CASSLIFQGGEQFF; CDR3 DNA: TGTGCCAGCAGCTTAATATTTCAGGGGGGTGAGCAGTTCTTC
J gene: TRBJ1-5; V gene: TRBV13; D gene: NA; clone size: NA; CDR3 protein: CASSLGRPSNQPQHF; CDR3 DNA: TGTGCCAGCAGCTTAGGCCGACCATCCAATCAGCCCCAGCATTTT
J gene: TRBJ1-3; V gene: TRBV6-5; D gene: NA; clone size: many; CDR3 protein: CASRISSSGNTIYF; CDR3 DNA: TGTGCCAGCAGAATCAGTTCCTCTGGAAACACCATATATTTT
J gene: TRBJ2-3; V gene: TRBV7-2; D gene: TRBD2; clone size: NA; CDR3 protein: CASSLEAGTMACTDTQYF; CDR3 DNA: TGTGCCAGCAGCTTAGAAGCGGGGACCATGGCTTGCACAGATACGCAGTATTTT
J gene: TRBJ1-2; V gene: TRBV6-5; D gene: TRBD1; clone size: many; CDR3 protein: CASSLGQGAFYGYTF; CDR3 DNA: TGTGCCAGCAGTTTGGGACAGGGGGCGTTCTATGGCTACACCTTC
J gene: TRBJ2-3; V gene: TRBV7-6; D gene: TRBD2; clone size: NA; CDR3 protein: CASSRTGLAATDTQYF; CDR3 DNA: TGTGCCAGCAGCCGTACAGGACTAGCGGCCACAGATACGCAGTATTTT
J gene: TRBJ1-1; V gene: TRBV6-1; D gene: NA; clone size: few; CDR3 protein: CASSEYVPPSHGAFF; CDR3 DNA: TGTGCCAGCAGTGAATACGTTCCCCCGTCCCACGGAGCTTTCTTT
J gene: TRBJ2-1; V gene: TRBV19; D gene: NA; clone size: once; CDR3 protein: CASSISVGQPYNEQFF; CDR3 DNA: TGTGCCAGTAGTATAAGTGTGGGACAACCTTACAATGAGCAGTTCTTC
J gene: TRBJ1-1; V gene: TRBV27; D gene: NA; clone size: many; CDR3 protein: CASSTTGYTEAFF; CDR3 DNA: TGTGCCAGCAGTACAACAGGGTACACTGAAGCTTTCTTT
J gene: TRBJ1-1; V gene: TRBV30; D gene: NA; clone size: many; CDR3 protein: CAWTARPGIGTEAFF; CDR3 DNA: TGTGCCTGGACCGCCCGCCCGGGCATTGGGACTGAAGCTTTCTTT
J gene: TRBJ2-4; V gene: TRBV6-5; D gene: NA; clone size: many; CDR3 protein: CASRAGIQHIQYF; CDR3 DNA: TGTGCCAGCAGGGCAGGGATCCAACACATTCAGTACTTC
J gene: TRBJ1-6; V gene: TRBV2; D gene: NA; clone size: few; CDR3 protein: CASSLAAAYDNSPLHF; CDR3 DNA: TGTGCCAGCAGTTTGGCCGCTGCCTACGATAATTCACCCCTCCACTTT
J gene: TRBJ2-1; V gene: TRBV18; D gene: TRBD1; clone size: many; CDR3 protein: CASSPTGLEQFF; CDR3 DNA: TGTGCCAGCTCACCGACAGGGTTGGAGCAGTTCTTC
J gene: TRBJ2-5; V gene: TRBV11-2; D gene: TRBD1; clone size: many; CDR3 protein: CASSSLDDRDRETQYF; CDR3 DNA: TGTGCCAGCAGCTCATTAGACGACAGGGACCGGGAGACCCAGTACTTC
J gene: TRBJ2-7; V gene: TRBV6-2/TRBV6-3; D gene: NA; clone size: many; CDR3 protein: CASSTNPGASYEQYF; CDR3 DNA: TGTGCCAGCAGTACCAATCCCGGGGCATCCTACGAGCAGTACTTC
J gene: TRBJ1-5; V gene: TRBV20-1; D gene: TRBD1; clone size: many; CDR3 protein: CSARGDRGPNQPQHF; CDR3 DNA: TGCAGTGCTAGAGGGGACAGGGGGCCCAATCAGCCCCAGCATTTT
J gene: TRBJ1-3; V gene: TRBV28; D gene: NA; clone size: many; CDR3 protein: CASGRSSGNTIYF; CDR3 DNA: TGTGCCAGCGGGCGGAGCTCTGGAAACACCATATATTTT
J gene: TRBJ2-7; V gene: TRBV27; D gene: TRBD1; clone size: NA; CDR3 protein: CASSLSGQGFEQYF; CDR3 DNA: TGTGCCAGCAGTTTATCGGGACAGGGCTTCGAGCAGTACTTC
J gene: TRBJ1-1; V gene: TRBV20-1; D gene: NA; clone size: few; CDR3 protein: CSAQRQVLNTEAFF; CDR3 DNA: TGCAGTGCCCAAAGGCAGGTATTGAACACTGAAGCTTTCTTT
J gene: TRBJ1-1; V gene: TRBV5-1; D gene: TRBD1; clone size: few; CDR3 protein: CASSLAGQASGTEAFF; CDR3 DNA: TGCGCCAGCAGCTTGGCCGGACAGGCTTCTGGAACTGAAGCTTTCTTT